These T cell receptor beta chains were read from a single sample in a study of shared T cell receptors in the human thymus. Clones were sequenced by immunoSEQ multiplex PCR, and TCRdb holds only the in-frame ones, with some missing. The sample lists about 660,000 clones, around 87% occurring once. The same data also contributed to another study, on human thymus T cells.

The sequencing sample was made of thymocytes. Source of these receptors: a boy younger than two with a congenital heart defect. Each CDR3 is given with its conserved first and last residue. The order of the fields is V gene, CDR3 protein.

>TRBV4-2
CASSQDLGTSGGSSYEQYF
>TRBV29-1
CRAAQGRLAGGTDTQYF
>TRBV27
CASLSTPPGLAGVWVSEQYF
>TRBV11-2
CAFQETQLAGGPPETQYF
>TRBV11-2
CASRPQGKNTEAFF
>TRBV4-2
CASSQGRLAGNNEQFF
>TRBV28
CASSSPYEQYF
>TRBV15
CATSDGSRGETQYF
>TRBV6-5
CASSYSYSVNYEQYF
>TRBV4-3
CASSQGDTGAQDYEQYF
>TRBV4-1
CASSQVVGGWETQYF
>TRBV7-2
CASSPQEGGFSQETQYF
>TRBV4-2
CASSQERDSSYEQYF
>TRBV11-1
CASSSTEGQGSLRETQYF
>TRBV5-8
CASSLDLTGSANTGELFF
>TRBV28
CASQMGLVIRDTQYF
>TRBV18
CASSPEGAHEQYF
>TRBV6-1
CASSEGDGTGGSYEQYF
>TRBV9
CASSPGLAHYNEQFF
>TRBV5-4
CASSLEPAGLTTDTQYF
>TRBV11-2
CASSPLGGLTDTQYF
>TRBV18
CASSLLRLAGDETQYF
>TRBV4-1
CASSHQTGNSLYEQYF
>TRBV27
CASSLTAWRGRSYNEQFF
>TRBV7-2
CASSFTGGADTQYF
>TRBV4-3
CASSQATKVYSGEQYF
>TRBV27
CASSPGLAGGSAINHEQFF
>TRBV7-6
CASSLAVERENDEQYF
>TRBV5-5
CASSPGGGTEYNEQFF
>TRBV2
CASTRTSPPETQYF
>TRBV4-2
CASSPPIFGRGGAGDYGYTF